What follows is one T cell receptor beta chain and its context. The repertoire was sequenced with immunoSEQ multiplex PCR; TCRdb's copy has only in-frame clones and lacks some. The data contain around 200,000 clones, about four fifths of them singletons. CDR1 is MGHRA, CDR2 YSYEKL, per germline. Trimming shortened V by 0 bases and J by 2 bases, and 10 bases separated the two germline ends. There are 16 residues in the CDR3. The sample belongs to a study of blood T cell repertoires in COVID-19. This rearrangement joins TRBV4-1 to TRBJ2-2; possibly TRBD1 for D (5 bases). The source of this sequence is a woman between 40 and 50 years old with active or convalescent COVID-19. The sample was peripheral blood. The CDR3 region has the DNA TGCGCCAGCAGCCAAGAATCAGGGCCTAACACCGGGGAGCTGTTTTTT. Translation: CASSQESGPNTGELFF.